This TCR beta chain was observed in a study of cytomegalovirus exposure and HLA in healthy donors. Notes on the study in general: Most TCR sequences proved rare, with some public TCRs found in many donors. Donors belonging to an Asian-associated ancestry cluster reportedly showed fewer N-insertions in productive TCRs than the approximately 680-donor mean, according to what a later analysis found. A list of 150 to 200 TCR beta chains associated with cytomegalovirus was given. It is likely that the observed cluster of highly shared sequence variants was a sequencing artifact.

The V gene lost 0 bases and the J gene lost 0 bases, with 20 bases spanning the gap. The CDR3 is 18 amino acids. Germline CDR1 reads GTSNPN; CDR2 reads SVGIG (reference sequence). 13 Jbeta primers and 60 Vbeta primers were used for the PCR. The repertoire was sequenced with immunoSEQ multiplex PCR; TCRdb's copy has only in-frame clones and lacks some. The repertoire includes some 120,000 clones, roughly 79% of them detected once, and around 2.9% sits in the top ten. Points on this clone: Antigen unknown.

The origin of this receptor is a man in his thirties or forties in good health and CMV-seronegative. The sequencing input was PBMCs. V gene TRBV30 combines with J gene TRBJ1-1; D possibly corresponds to TRBD1 (6 bases). In nucleotides, the CDR3 is TGTGCCTGGAGTGTACGGCGGGGGGCAGGGGATCTGAACACTGAAGCTTTCTTT. Protein sequence: CAWSVRRGAGDLNTEAFF.